A single sample is the source of the 27 T cell receptor beta chains below, sequenced in a study of human thymus T cells. Resections obtained during corrective heart surgery supplied the thymus tissue. This table comes from immunoSEQ multiplex PCR, and its TCRdb copy is limited to in-frame clones, with some not included. The data show roughly 130,000 clones, with around 94% seen just once and 0.024% held by the top ten. The sequencing input was thymus tissue. The receptors here all came from a boy under two years old with a congenital heart defect but otherwise immunologically healthy.

The chain employs TRBV28 and TRBJ1-2, with TRBD1 identical over 9 bases. The J segment lost 6 bases and the V segment lost 6 bases, leaving 11 bases of the junction unmatched. CDR1 and CDR2 from the germline V gene are MDHEN and SYDVKM. The CDR3 length is 15 residues. CDR3: CASSHTNRGRNGYTF. Written as DNA, the CDR3 is TGTGCCAGCAGCCATACGAACAGGGGGCGAAATGGCTACACCTTC.

This chain joins TRBV13 and TRBJ1-4, with TRBD1 identical over 7 bases. The V gene's germline CDR1 is PRHDT and CDR2 FYEKMQ (reference sequence). J gave up 2 bases and V 5 bases, and 8 bases lay outside the gene matches. This CDR3 spans 16 amino acids. CDR3 protein: CASSPRQGTTNEKLFF. The CDR3 DNA is TGTGCCAGCAGCCCTAGACAGGGAACGACTAATGAAAAACTGTTTTTT.

The gene calls are TRBV7-3 and TRBJ2-7; D may be TRBD1 (6 bases). Trimming stripped 0 bases from V and 0 bases from J, with 6 bases between. Per the germline V gene, CDR1 is SGHTA and CDR2 is FQGTGA. The CDR3 has 14 residues. CDR3 nucleotide sequence: TGTGCCAGCAGCTTAACAGGGGGCTCCTACGAGCAGTACTTC. Translated, it gives CASSLTGGSYEQYF.

The genes are TRBV6-1 and TRBJ2-5, with 16 bases matching TRBD2. CDR1 MNHNS and CDR2 SASEGT come from the germline V gene. The CDR3 is made up of 17 amino acids. After removal of 0 bases from V and 5 bases from J, the junction contained 3 bases not matched to a gene. CDR3: CASSEAEGLAGGETQYF. The CDR3 DNA reads as TGTGCCAGCAGTGAAGCGGAGGGACTAGCGGGGGGGGAGACCCAGTACTTC.

The chain has TRBV28 and TRBJ2-7; D possibly corresponds to TRBD1 (5 bases). Trimming took 6 bases from V and 2 from J, leaving 17 bases between them. The germline CDR1 and CDR2 sequences are MDHEN and SYDVKM. The CDR3 sequence is 15 residues long. In DNA form, the CDR3 reads TGTGCCAGCAGCTTTCCGACAGCCGCGCCCTACGAGCAGTACTTC. It encodes CASSFPTAAPYEQYF.

The chain uses TRBV5-1 and TRBJ2-2, with 11 bases matching TRBD1. There are 16 residues in the CDR3. Losses at the gene ends were 4 bases for V and 4 bases for J; bases not matched to a gene: 6. The V gene's germline CDR1 is SGHRS and CDR2 YFSETQ. In DNA form, the CDR3 reads TGCGCCAGCAGCAGGGGACAGGGGGTTAGCACCGGGGAGCTGTTTTTT. Residues: CASSRGQGVSTGELFF.

The chain joins TRBV5-5 to TRBJ2-7; D is uncertain. Per the germline V gene, CDR1 is SGHKS and CDR2 is YYEKEE (reference sequence). V was clipped by 1 base and J by 7 bases, with 6 bases between them. This CDR3 spans 11 amino acids. The CDR3 spells CASSLLGEQYF. The CDR3 DNA sequence: TGTGCCAGCAGCTTGTTGGGGGAGCAGTACTTC.

The chain recombines TRBV29-1 with TRBJ1-2; no definite D call. The CDR3 is made up of 14 amino acids. V lost 6 bases and J 2 bases, leaving 16 bases between the germline ends. CDR1 and CDR2 from the germline V gene are SQVTM and ANQGSEA. CDR3 sequence (DNA): TGCAGCGTCGCAGCCGGGGATCCAAACTATGGCTACACCTTC. It yields the protein CSVAAGDPNYGYTF.

This rearrangement joins TRBV4-3 to TRBJ2-7, with D unresolved. CDR3 length: 16 residues. V lost 0 bases and J lost 3, with 15 bases in between. Germline CDR1 and CDR2: LGHNA and YSLEER. The CDR3 DNA sequence: TGCGCCAGCAGCCAAGATCCGGCGGACCCTTACTACGAGCAGTACTTC. Protein: CASSQDPADPYYEQYF.

V gene TRBV5-1 combines with J gene TRBJ2-1; D is unclear. The CDR3 runs 16 residues. The V end lost 1 base, the J end lost 0 bases, and 11 bases lay between the germline ends. CDR1 and CDR2 from the germline V gene are SGHRS and YFSETQ. In DNA, the CDR3 is TGCGCCAGCAGCTTGAACTTTCAGAACTCCTACAATGAGCAGTTCTTC. As protein: CASSLNFQNSYNEQFF.

A single count supports this clone. The CDR3 DNA reads TGCGCCAGCAGCCAAGATCTCCCTAGCGGGGGGCCTAGCACAGATACGCAGTATTTT. Its protein is CASSQDLPSGGPSTDTQYF. The chain has TRBV4-1 and TRBJ2-3; 11 bases agree with TRBD2. Germline V gene sequence: CDR1 MGHRA, CDR2 YSYEKL. Germline trimming cut 0 bases from V and 0 bases from J; bases unmatched to any gene: 8. CDR3 length equals 19 residues.

The chain carries TRBV4-2 and TRBJ2-7, with D maybe TRBD1 (6 bases). CDR3 length: 16 amino acids. Deletions cut 4 bases from V and 0 bases from J, with 16 bases between. Germline V lookup: CDR1 LGHNA, CDR2 YNFKEQ. CDR3 in DNA: TGTGCCAGCAGCCGCGAGACAGGACGTCACTCCTACGAGCAGTACTTC. Its protein is CASSRETGRHSYEQYF.

The CDR3 loop is CASSGGAEAFF. In DNA, the CDR3 is TGCGCCAGCAGCGGGGGGGCTGAAGCTTTCTTT. The V call is TRBV4-1, the J call TRBJ1-1; D may be TRBD1 (5 bases). CDR1 and CDR2 (germline): MGHRA, YSYEKL. The CDR3 extends over 11 amino acids. V dropped 5 bases and J dropped 6 bases, with 7 bases sitting between them.

This clone was found once. V usage is TRBV4-1 and J usage is TRBJ2-7; either TRBD1 or TRBD2 may supply D (5 bases each). CDR1 and CDR2 from the germline V gene are MGHRA and YSYEKL. This CDR3 has 16 residues. Deletions cut 1 base from V and 0 bases from J, with 13 bases between. CDR3 sequence (DNA): TGCGCCAGCAGCCAAGTTGGGTGGGGGACCTCCTACGAGCAGTACTTC. It is translated as CASSQVGWGTSYEQYF.

This chain links TRBV30 with TRBJ1-2; a weak D match, TRBD1 (5 bases). The germline V and J ends were trimmed by 2 bases and 1 base, with 20 bases remaining between them. The CDR3 extends over 17 amino acids. In germline, CDR1 is GTSNPN, CDR2 SVGIG (reference sequence). CDR3 DNA: TGTGCCTGGAGTCCGTCCCGGGACGGTATGATTAACTATGGCTACACCTTC. It encodes CAWSPSRDGMINYGYTF.

J is TRBJ2-7 and V is TRBV28; D is unclear. Germline V gene sequence: CDR1 MDHEN, CDR2 SYDVKM. The V end was cut by 6 bases, the J end by 5 bases, with 14 bases between. The CDR3 totals 13 residues. The CDR3 region is CASRIGLPHEQYF. CDR3 bases: TGTGCCAGCAGAATCGGCCTCCCCCACGAGCAGTACTTC. Variable domain in full (rest from reference TRBV28 and TRBJ2-7): DVKVTQSSRYLVKRTGEKVFLECVQDMDHENMFWYRQDPGLGLRLIYFSYDVKMKEKGDIPEGYSVSREKKERFSLILESASTNQTSMYLCASRIGLPHEQYFGPGTRLTVT.

This chain joins TRBV5-1 and TRBJ2-3; 7 bases fit TRBD1. V shed 4 bases, J shed 2 bases, and the junction held 7 bases outside the gene matches. Looked up from germline, CDR1 is SGHRS and CDR2 is YFSETQ. The CDR3 totals 15 residues. This CDR3 reads CASSPDREPTDTQYF. The CDR3 DNA reads TGCGCCAGCAGCCCCGACAGGGAACCCACAGATACGCAGTATTTT.

The chain combines TRBV18 with TRBJ1-4; D may be TRBD1 (5 bases). The CDR3 runs to 14 residues. V lost 8 bases and J 3 bases, leaving 13 bases between the germline ends. From germline, CDR1 is KGHSH and CDR2 LQKENI. The CDR3 spells CASRTGRSNEKLFF. The DNA of the CDR3 is TGTGCCAGCCGCACAGGAAGGTCTAATGAAAAACTGTTTTTT. The variable domain in full, with the rest retrieved from reference TRBV18 and TRBJ1-4, is NAGVMQNPRHLVRRRGQEARLRCSPMKGHSHVYWYRQLPEEGLKFMVYLQKENIIDESGMPKERFSAEFPKEGPSILRIQQVVRGDSAAYFCASRTGRSNEKLFFGSGTQLSVL.

The chain recombines TRBV9 with TRBJ2-1; TRBD1 matches 7 bases. Unmatched junction bases numbered 9, after V lost 3 bases and J lost 0 bases. Germline lookup yields CDR1 SGDLS and CDR2 YYNGEE. This CDR3 is built from 17 residues. The CDR3 loop is CASSGRQGLSSYNEQFF. CDR3 coding DNA: TGTGCCAGCAGCGGGAGACAGGGCCTCAGCTCCTACAATGAGCAGTTCTTC.

The sample holds a few counts of this clone. The CDR3 nucleotides read TGTGCCAGCAGGCCCCTCGGGGGGGGGCACTCCGAGCAGTACTTC. This translates into CASRPLGGGHSEQYF. J is TRBJ2-7 and V is TRBV6-5; 8 bases map to TRBD2. The germline V gene encodes CDR1 MNHEY and CDR2 SVGAGI. This CDR3 comprises 15 residues. J gave up 6 bases and V 6 bases, and 13 bases lay outside the gene matches.

The chain links TRBV19 to TRBJ2-5; TRBD2 might be the D (5 bases). The V and J ends lost 10 bases and 3 bases respectively, with 12 bases between them. This CDR3 comprises 12 residues. Germline assignment: CDR1 LNHDA and CDR2 SQIVND (reference sequence). The CDR3: CATPYSEETQYF. CDR3 DNA: TGTGCCACCCCATATAGCGAAGAGACCCAGTACTTC. The full variable domain, rest sourced from reference TRBV19 and TRBJ2-5, is DGGITQSPKYLFRKEGQNVTLSCEQNLNHDAMYWYRQDPGQGLRLIYYSQIVNDFQKGDIAEGYSVSREKKESFPLTVTSAQKNPTAFYLCATPYSEETQYFGPGTRLLVL.

The chain couples TRBV7-2 to TRBJ2-1; D remains ambiguous. This CDR3 contains 16 residues. V was shortened by 3 bases and J by 6 bases, with 18 bases between the two germline ends. The V gene's germline CDR1 is SGHTA and CDR2 FQGNSA. CDR3 in DNA: TGTGCCAGCAGCTTGGCTGCAACGGGTACTTCCAATGAGCAGTTCTTC. This codes for CASSLAATGTSNEQFF. Filled out from reference TRBV7-2 and TRBJ2-1, the complete variable domain reads GAGVSQSPSNKVTEKGKDVELRCDPISGHTALYWYRQSLGQGLEFLIYFQGNSAPDKSGLPSDRFSAERTGGSVSTLTIQRTQQEDSAVYLCASSLAATGTSNEQFFGPGTRLTVL.

This chain connects TRBV13 to TRBJ2-5; D uncertain. Trimming cost V 5 bases and J 5 bases, with 9 bases left between them. The CDR3 has 12 amino acids. Germline CDR1 is PRHDT and CDR2 is FYEKMQ (reference sequence). CDR3 DNA sequence: TGTGCCAGCAGCCGCGTCCGGGAGACCCAGTACTTC. Translation gives CASSRVRETQYF.

This clone showed up just once. V is TRBV27 and J is TRBJ2-2, with 10 positions matching TRBD2. The CDR3 totals 20 residues. Looked up from germline, CDR1 is MNHEY and CDR2 is SMNVEV (reference sequence). V was pared by 5 bases and J by 0 bases, with 15 bases of the junction left unmatched. CDR3 region: CASSPPSGGRPNPNTGELFF. CDR3 bases: TGTGCCAGCAGTCCCCCTAGCGGGGGACGGCCTAACCCGAACACCGGGGAGCTGTTTTTT.

The rearrangement uses TRBV11-3 and TRBJ2-1, with D tentatively TRBD1 or TRBD2 (6 bases each). V lost 7 bases and J 3 bases, leaving 28 bases between the germline ends. The CDR3 extends over 19 amino acids. Germline-derived CDR1 and CDR2 are SGHNT and YENEEA. This chain's CDR3 is CASTPPGHTGRTVYNEQFF. CDR3 DNA: TGTGCCAGCACCCCTCCGGGACACACTGGGAGGACCGTCTACAATGAGCAGTTCTTC.

The chain joins TRBV7-9 to TRBJ2-7; TRBD1 is a possible D gene (5 bases). V lost 6 bases and J lost 2, with 17 bases in between. The CDR3 has 15 residues. Germline V lookup: CDR1 SEHNR, CDR2 FQNEAQ (reference sequence). CDR3 protein: CASSKRPGMTYEQYF. Here the CDR3 DNA reads TGTGCCAGCAGTAAAAGGCCAGGGATGACCTACGAGCAGTACTTC.

The chain carries TRBV14 and TRBJ2-1; D is unresolved. Trimming pared 4 bases from V and 0 bases from J, leaving 13 bases between. CDR3 length: 16 residues. Germline V CDR1 and CDR2: SGHDN, FVKESK. CDR3 nucleotide sequence: TGTGCCAGCAGCCCCCTCGCTTTCACCTCCTACAATGAGCAGTTCTTC. Translating it yields CASSPLAFTSYNEQFF.